This T cell receptor (beta chain) was observed in a study of CD8+ T cells in alopecia areata. Study conclusions and caveats: The study found higher clonality in lesional than normal scalp, especially in alopecia totalis/universalis. Scalp samples also yield sequences from resident alphabeta T cells of normal skin.

In regard to this clone: Its target is unknown.

Following extraction, RNA underwent reverse transcription to cDNA, which served as the sequencing template. The data were produced by immunoSEQ multiplex PCR, yet TCRdb's version contains in-frame clones alone and is incomplete. The data show some 14,000 clones, around 50% seen once. Across five patients, CD4+ cells underwent sorting into CD25+CD127- cells. It was from alopecia areata patients that lesional scalp punch biopsies and peripheral blood were collected. Isolation of CD4+ and CD8+ T cells from PBMCs was achieved by sorting. Germline lookup yields CDR1 MNHEY and CDR2 SMNVEV (reference sequence). V trimming: 5 bases; J trimming: 9 bases; junction bases outside the gene matches: 7. This CDR3 has 13 residues.

The V and J genes are TRBV27 and TRBJ2-1; 7 bases match TRBD1. This TCR was recovered from a human donor with alopecia areata. Material for sequencing was CD4+ Tregs sorted from blood. This chain's CDR3 is CASSPRGDSEQFF. The CDR3 coding sequence is TGTGCCAGCAGTCCTCGTGGGGACAGTGAGCAGTTCTTC.